The 21 T cell receptor beta chains below were found in one sample sequenced in a study of shared clonotypes between healthy human individuals (dated by TCRdb to 2018 to 2021). The library was obtained by the immunoSEQ multiplex PCR assay. TCRdb holds this immuneACCESS table with in-frame rearrangements only. Some clones are missing; in checked studies, unresolved V genes explain under half, and the rest has no known cause. The sample records about 2.4 million clones, 93% of which are singletons. The ten largest clones take up approximately 0.35% of the sample. The sample comprised naive CD4+ T cells from PBMCs. Reading the label with the study, this specimen's cell subset or site is: CD45RA+ positively selected. The receptors stem from a young man in good health. Some clones in this sample may be carry-over from other donors' samples.

The sample holds one count of this clone. V and J are TRBV5-1 and TRBJ2-1, with TRBD2 matching over 7 bases. The germline V gene encodes CDR1 SGHRS and CDR2 YFSETQ. This CDR3 contains 12 residues. V lost 4 bases to trimming and J lost 8 bases; unmatched junction nucleotides: 3. DNA for the CDR3: TGCGCCAGCAGCGTACTAGCGCATGAGCAGTTCTTC. Encoded protein: CASSVLAHEQFF.

J is TRBJ1-1 and V is TRBV19, with D perhaps matching TRBD1 (6 bases). V dropped 7 bases and J dropped 7 bases, with 19 bases sitting between them. CDR1 and CDR2 (germline): LNHDA, SQIVND (reference sequence). There are 14 residues in the CDR3. CDR3 amino acids: CASTNRQVALEAFF. CDR3 coding DNA: TGTGCCAGTACCAACAGACAGGTAGCTCTTGAAGCTTTCTTT.

This sequence joins TRBV2 and TRBJ2-7; TRBD2 aligns across 8 bases. Trimming took 5 bases from V and 1 from J; bases not matched to a gene: 4. The CDR3 loop spans 14 amino acids. CDR1 SNHLY and CDR2 FYNNEI come from the germline V gene. The CDR3 sequence is CASSSGRVSYEQYF. The CDR3, as DNA: TGTGCCAGCAGTAGCGGGAGAGTGTCCTACGAGCAGTACTTC.

This chain links TRBV18 with TRBJ2-3; 7 nucleotides align to TRBD2. The CDR3 has 16 amino acids. Germline values: CDR1 KGHSH, CDR2 LQKENI. The J segment lost 1 base and the V segment lost 1 base, leaving 5 bases of the junction unmatched. The CDR3 nucleotides are TGTGCCAGCTCACCACGGCGGGAGTTGGGCACAGATACGCAGTATTTT. Protein sequence: CASSPRRELGTDTQYF.

The chain combines TRBV28 with TRBJ1-1, with D possibly being TRBD1 (5 bases). The germline CDR1 and CDR2 sequences are MDHEN and SYDVKM. Trimming pared 2 bases from V and 2 bases from J, leaving 12 bases between. The CDR3 totals 15 residues. As DNA, the CDR3 is TGTGCCAGCAGTTTACAGGGCCCGATTAACACTGAAGCTTTCTTT. Its protein is CASSLQGPINTEAFF.

This CDR3 reads CASRPHPTDTEAFF. DNA of the CDR3: TGTGCCAGCCGACCTCACCCGACGGACACTGAAGCTTTCTTT. The V gene is TRBV6-6, the J gene TRBJ1-1; no reliable D call. The CDR3 is made up of 14 amino acids. Germline CDR1 and CDR2: MNHNY and SVGAGI (reference sequence). Trimming removed 8 bases at V and 3 bases at J, with 16 bases between.

The chain joins TRBV28 to TRBJ1-5, with a weak D call TRBD1 (6 bases). V lost 7 bases and J lost 0, with 13 bases in between. Germline values: CDR1 MDHEN, CDR2 SYDVKM. The CDR3 runs to 15 residues. The CDR3, as DNA: TGTGCCAGCAAACCGGGGGCGTATAGCAATCAGCCCCAGCATTTT. Translating gives CASKPGAYSNQPQHF.

The rearrangement uses TRBV27 and TRBJ2-7; tentatively, D is TRBD1 (5 bases). The CDR3 is made up of 14 amino acids. The V end lost 2 bases, the J end lost 3 bases, and 11 bases lay between the germline ends. The V gene's germline CDR1 is MNHEY and CDR2 SMNVEV (reference sequence). CDR3 in DNA: TGTGCCAGCAGTTTACAGGGATCATTCTACGAGCAGTACTTC. Its translation is CASSLQGSFYEQYF.

This chain joins TRBV28 and TRBJ2-1, with 12 bases that match TRBD2. CDR3 size: 19 residues. Germline assignment: CDR1 MDHEN and CDR2 SYDVKM. Trimming took 6 bases from V and 7 from J; bases not matched to a gene: 19. CDR3 amino acids: CASSLHLRLAGAPRNEQFF. The CDR3 bases are TGTGCCAGCAGCCTCCATCTCCGACTAGCGGGGGCCCCGAGGAATGAGCAGTTCTTC.

The genes are TRBV19 and TRBJ2-7; D is perhaps TRBD2 (7 bases). The CDR3 contains 15 residues. Trimming shortened V by 7 bases and J by 4 bases, and 20 bases separated the two germline ends. Germline V gene lookup returns CDR1 LNHDA and CDR2 SQIVND (reference sequence). CDR3 amino acids: CASTGGASGEYEQYF. The CDR3 DNA reads as TGTGCCAGTACCGGGGGCGCTAGCGGAGAATACGAGCAGTACTTC.

The rearrangement links TRBV19 to TRBJ1-2; D is ambiguous. The germline CDR1 and CDR2 sequences are LNHDA and SQIVND (reference sequence). V lost 5 bases to trimming and J lost 4 bases, with 11 bases between them. The CDR3 runs to 13 residues. CDR3 DNA: TGTGCCAGTAGTTGGGAACGGTCCTATGGCTACACCTTC. Amino acids: CASSWERSYGYTF.

This chain connects TRBV9 to TRBJ1-2; 9 positions match TRBD1. This CDR3 region has 16 residues. The J segment lost 8 bases and the V segment lost 0 bases, leaving 11 bases of the junction unmatched. The germline V gene has CDR1 SGDLS and CDR2 YYNGEE. CDR3 coding DNA: TGTGCCAGCAGCGTAGGGGATAAGGACAGGGGAAGAGGCTACACCTTC. Amino acid sequence: CASSVGDKDRGRGYTF.

This chain links TRBV9 with TRBJ2-2, with 8 bases fitting TRBD2. The CDR3 is 16 residues long. The V segment lost 4 bases and the J segment 2 bases; nucleotides outside the gene matches: 7. Germline loops: CDR1 SGDLS, CDR2 YYNGEE. The CDR3 region is CASSPGVAGNTGELFF. The CDR3 bases are TGTGCCAGCAGCCCCGGGGTAGCGGGAAACACCGGGGAGCTGTTTTTT.

The V call is TRBV14, the J call TRBJ2-7; TRBD1 might be the D (6 bases). V was pared by 5 bases and J by 2 bases, with 13 bases between. CDR3 length: 14 residues. Germline loops: CDR1 SGHDN, CDR2 FVKESK. CDR3 bases: TGTGCCAGCAGCGACATTGGACAGACCTACGAGCAGTACTTC. Protein sequence: CASSDIGQTYEQYF. Filled out from reference TRBV14 and TRBJ2-7, the complete variable domain reads EAGVTQFPSHSVIEKGQTVTLRCDPISGHDNLYWYRRVMGKEIKFLLHFVKESKQDESGMPNNRFLAERTGGTYSTLKVQPAELEDSGVYFCASSDIGQTYEQYFGPGTRLTVT.

The chain employs TRBV30 and TRBJ2-6, with D perhaps TRBD1 (5 bases). V gave up 3 bases and J gave up 0 bases, with 9 bases separating them. Germline lookup yields CDR1 GTSNPN and CDR2 SVGIG (reference sequence). The length of the CDR3 is 15 residues. CDR3 sequence reads: CAWRGLSSGANVLTF. The CDR3 bases are TGTGCCTGGAGGGGGCTAAGCTCTGGGGCCAACGTCCTGACTTTC.

This clone appeared a few times. The J gene is TRBJ2-1, the V gene TRBV14, with a tentative D call TRBD2 (5 bases). Germline values: CDR1 SGHDN, CDR2 FVKESK. V was clipped by 1 base and J by 4 bases, with 8 bases between them. This CDR3 is built from 14 residues. The CDR3 bases are TGTGCCAGCAGCCAAGTCGGGGTATACAATGAGCAGTTCTTC. As protein: CASSQVGVYNEQFF. The full variable domain, in which reference TRBV14 and TRBJ2-1 provide the parts outside the CDR3, is EAGVTQFPSHSVIEKGQTVTLRCDPISGHDNLYWYRRVMGKEIKFLLHFVKESKQDESGMPNNRFLAERTGGTYSTLKVQPAELEDSGVYFCASSQVGVYNEQFFGPGTRLTVL.

The chain employs TRBV2 and TRBJ1-5; D gene unclear. CDR3 size: 14 residues. The germline CDR1 and CDR2 sequences are SNHLY and FYNNEI. V shed 3 bases and J shed 4 bases, with 10 bases lying between them. CDR3 DNA sequence: TGTGCCAGCAGTGAGCTTGATCCGAATCAGCCCCAGCATTTT. It codes for CASSELDPNQPQHF.

The chain carries TRBV7-8 and TRBJ2-3; D unclear. Trimming took off 5 bases at V and 6 bases at J, with 9 bases between the two ends. This CDR3 is 12 amino acids long. CDR1 and CDR2 (germline): SGHVS, FQNEAQ. The CDR3 region is CASSPNWDTQYF. The CDR3 DNA sequence: TGTGCCAGCAGCCCCAATTGGGATACGCAGTATTTT.

The chain recombines TRBV7-9 with TRBJ1-1; weak D call: TRBD1 (5 bases). V dropped 6 bases and J dropped 4 bases, with 21 bases sitting between them. The CDR3 length is 16 residues. Germline V gives CDR1 SEHNR, CDR2 FQNEAQ (reference sequence). DNA for the CDR3: TGTGCCAGCAGGCCGGAGGCGGGGACTCGTGTCACTGAAGCTTTCTTT. Translated: CASRPEAGTRVTEAFF.

The J gene is TRBJ1-5, the V gene TRBV7-9; a weak D match, TRBD1 (5 bases). Trimming left V 1 base short and J 11 bases short, with 9 bases between. The germline CDR1 and CDR2 sequences are SEHNR and FQNEAQ (reference sequence). The CDR3 consists of 12 residues. This CDR3 reads CASSLGAGSQHF. In DNA, the CDR3 is TGTGCCAGCAGCTTAGGGGCAGGGTCCCAGCATTTT.

The chain uses TRBV10-3 and TRBJ1-4; D remains unclear. The CDR3 sequence is 13 residues long. V dropped 3 bases and J dropped 6 bases, with 8 bases sitting between them. Looked up from germline, CDR1 is ENHRY and CDR2 is SYGVKD. The CDR3 loop is CAISDNTYEKLFF. CDR3 nucleotides: TGTGCCATCAGTGATAATACCTATGAAAAACTGTTTTTT.